This T cell receptor (beta chain) was captured in a study of circulating CD8 cells and anti-PD-1 response in melanoma. On the study more broadly: Nivolumab was given intravenously at 3 mg/kg every 2 weeks. About 55% of the 13 melanoma patients received first-line anti-PD-1 therapy. Study-level points and caveats: Patients included both untreated and previously treated individuals. Only baseline and M1 samples entered the published repertoire comparisons.

By sample fraction, this clonotype is medium-sized. Its target is not known. Each library started from about 15 ng of total RNA using the QIAseq Immune Repertoire TCR panel. One entry per CDR3 protein results from TCRdb running MiXCR on the reads. The profile shows about 320 distinct CDR3 sequences, less than 9.5% of them singletons. V shed 6 bases, J shed 10 bases, and the junction held 9 bases outside the gene matches. There are 14 residues in the CDR3. Live CD3+CD8+TCRalphabeta+ cells were sorted into four subsets by PD-1 and/or TIGIT. Here the sequenced sample was CD8+ T cells from PBMCs, taken at baseline or after one month of anti-PD-1 therapy (not recorded which). This clonotype was sampled from a human donor with melanoma. The gene calls are TRBV12-3 or TRBV12-4 and TRBJ2-1; 10 nucleotides align to TRBD1. In nucleotides, the CDR3 is TGTGCCAGCAGAGCCGGGACAGGGGTCGGGGAGCAGTTCTTC. Residues: CASRAGTGVGEQFF.